Sequencing of this T cell receptor beta chain was carried out in a study of blood T cell repertoires in COVID-19. Study overall: Sites across the United States, Italy and Spain contributed samples from acute and convalescent COVID-19. PBMCs, B-cell-depleted T cells, or T cells were the source of the cDNA or gDNA that made up the material.

The table lists this clone with a few counts. Different DNA sequences within this sample yield the same CDR3. How the authors handled the data: Nucleated cell number was recorded as an estimate derived from reference gene primer amplification. Some clones are missing from TCRdb's copy, which holds only in-frame ones; the method was immunoSEQ multiplex PCR. Clone size and the V and J calls come from that table; the DNA yielded D and trimming. This sample has fewer than 200,000 clones, with around 90% found just once. V was trimmed by 5 bases and J by 1 base, leaving 8 bases between them. CDR3 length: 13 residues. The germline gives CDR1 SEHNR, CDR2 FQNEAQ (reference sequence).

This chain uses TRBV7-9 with TRBJ1-1, with TRBD1 as a possible D gene (6 bases). The clonotype originates from a woman in her forties or fifties with acute or convalescent COVID-19. The sample comprised peripheral blood. The CDR3 loop is CASSPTGNTEAFF. For the CDR3, the DNA is TGTGCCAGCAGCCCGACAGGGAACACTGAAGCTTTCTTT.